Following are 8 T cell receptor beta chains from one sample sequenced in a study of shared clonotypes between healthy human individuals. Generated by immunoSEQ multiplex PCR, the TCRdb table keeps only in-frame clones and is missing some. The repertoire holds roughly 640,000 clones, with approximately 97% as singletons. The sequencing input was naive CD4+ T cells sorted from blood. Subset given: CD45RA+ positively selected. These receptors all come from a woman in her thirties in good health.

This chain connects TRBV6-1 to TRBJ1-1; D remains ambiguous. The CDR3 covers 13 residues. CDR1 is MNHNS, CDR2 SASEGT, per germline. V was cut by 6 bases and J by 1 base, with 9 bases left in between. The CDR3 sequence is CASRIAENTEAFF. DNA for the CDR3: TGTGCCAGCAGAATCGCGGAGAACACTGAAGCTTTCTTT.

This clone was counted a single time. CDR3 nucleotide sequence: TGTGCCAGCAGCTTGGAGGGTGAAAGCGGCTACACCTTC. The encoded protein is CASSLEGESGYTF. The J gene is TRBJ1-2, the V gene TRBV5-5; D gene ambiguous. Between the trimmed V and J ends, which lost 0 bases and 8 bases, there was a span of 11 bases. The CDR3 runs to 13 residues. Germline CDR1 is SGHKS and CDR2 is YYEKEE (reference sequence).

V and J are TRBV6-1 and TRBJ1-5; TRBD1 matches 9 bases. Germline CDR1 and CDR2: MNHNS and SASEGT. This CDR3 region has 15 residues. Trimming removed 0 bases from V and 9 bases from J; junction bases left unmatched: 6. The CDR3 loop is CASSEATGGITPQHF. For the CDR3, the DNA is TGTGCCAGCAGTGAAGCTACAGGGGGCATCACGCCCCAGCATTTT.

V is TRBV6-5 and J is TRBJ2-7, with D possibly matching TRBD2 (5 bases). The CDR3 extends over 13 amino acids. Trimming removed 6 bases from V and 1 base from J, with 10 bases in between. Per the germline V gene, CDR1 is MNHEY and CDR2 is SVGAGI. The CDR3 bases are TGTGCCAGCAGGAAAGCGGTATCCTACGAGCAGTACTTC. Encoded protein: CASRKAVSYEQYF.

This clone has just one count. The chain employs TRBV5-4 and TRBJ2-1; 8 positions agree with TRBD2. Looked up from germline, CDR1 is SGHNT and CDR2 is YYREEE (reference sequence). The V gene end was trimmed by 3 bases and the J gene end by 0 bases; junction bases not matched to a gene: 2. This CDR3 region has 15 residues. The CDR3 region has the DNA TGTGCCAGCAGCTCTACTAGCGGCTCCTACAATGAGCAGTTCTTC. It translates to CASSSTSGSYNEQFF.

V gene TRBV6-1 combines with J gene TRBJ2-1; 11 bases agree with TRBD2. Trimming cost V 0 bases and J 5 bases; bases outside gene matches: 9. From germline, CDR1 is MNHNS and CDR2 SASEGT. The CDR3 is 18 residues long. CDR3 DNA sequence: TGTGCCAGCAGTGAAGCCCCCGGACTAGCGGGTGTAAACAATGAGCAGTTCTTC. It specifies CASSEAPGLAGVNNEQFF.

The chain carries TRBV27 and TRBJ1-5; 7 nucleotides align to TRBD1. The CDR3 is made up of 15 amino acids. V was clipped by 4 bases and J by 8 bases; unmatched bases: 11. From germline, CDR1 is MNHEY and CDR2 SMNVEV (reference sequence). CDR3 DNA sequence: TGTGCCAGCAGTTCCCTGGGACAGCCCCACAAGCCCCAGCATTTT. It encodes CASSSLGQPHKPQHF.

The chain couples TRBV7-9 to TRBJ2-1; D is ambiguous. In germline, CDR1 is SEHNR, CDR2 FQNEAQ (reference sequence). This CDR3 is built from 12 residues. Trimming removed 1 base at V and 9 bases at J, with 7 bases between. CDR3 in amino acids: CASSLETPEQFF. The CDR3 DNA reads as TGTGCCAGCAGCTTAGAGACGCCTGAGCAGTTCTTC. The complete variable domain, with remaining parts taken from reference TRBV7-9 and TRBJ2-1, reads DTGVSQNPRHKITKRGQNVTFRCDPISEHNRLYWYRQTLGQGPEFLTYFQNEAQLEKSRLLSDRFSAERPKGSFSTLEIQRTEQGDSAMYLCASSLETPEQFFGPGTRLTVL.